This T cell receptor (beta chain) originates from a study of cytomegalovirus exposure and HLA in healthy donors (dated by TCRdb to about 2017). For the wider study: According to a later analysis, one platform produced both the 110 or so validation repertoires and the approximately 670 repertoires of the first cohort. The study aimed to test whether signatures of past pathogen exposure could be identified by cataloging public T cell receptors. Along with the approximately 600-subject first cohort, a separate validation cohort of over 90 different subjects was used. High-throughput TCR immunosequencing, statistical association of individual TCRs with disease status, and machine learning were combined to predict cytomegalovirus infection status.

General findings and caveats noted by the study authors: In both the original and validation cohorts, the classifier was reported to diagnose cytomegalovirus status with high specificity and sensitivity. Subsequent analysis determined that TCRs grouped into clusters in the first cohort also showed a tendency toward co-occurrence across the roughly 110 validation repertoires, and 85% to 95% of cluster scores exceeded 0. A later analysis lacked HLA typing for the validation cohort, so it scored co-occurrence in that cohort across all 130 or so repertoires. While some public TCRs were present in many individuals, most TCR sequences turned up only very rarely across donors. The study gave a list of some 150 TCR beta chains associated with cytomegalovirus. According to the authors, the approach could potentially be generalized to other disease states and immunological phenotypes. A few of the identified cytomegalovirus-associated TCR beta chains were confirmed in vitro to be specific for cytomegalovirus antigens.

The donors were included in the validation cohort of roughly 120 subjects, a group kept apart from the roughly 700-subject first cohort. Comments on this clone: Its antigen remains undetermined. No base qualities exist here, and no much larger clone lies one base off it.

The method behind the library was the immunoSEQ multiplex PCR assay. The paper's processing steps were these. A statistical classification framework was developed to diagnose cytomegalovirus status using the catalog of TCR beta chain sequences. Here the immuneACCESS table is served through TCRdb, limited to in-frame sequences with V and J called. Missing clones are a known gap in these copies; in checked studies unresolved V genes cover under half, and the rest lacks a known reason. V, J and clone size are taken as reported in that table, and D and trimming were inferred from the DNA itself. The sample has approximately 200,000 clones on record, approximately 78% of them singletons. Jointly, the top ten make up roughly 1.2% of the sample. CDR1 and CDR2 were assigned from the germline V gene as SGHDT and YYEEEE. Deletion took 0 bases off V and 2 bases off J, with a span of 9 bases between the germline ends. Reading from cysteine to phenylalanine, the CDR3 counts 14 amino acids. The DNA shown is the 42-base CDR3, in frame from base 1.

The sequenced material came from PBMCs. Recombination joined TRBV5-6 with TRBJ2-7, and perhaps TRBD1 as D gene, on 5 matching bases. The clonotype was recovered from a woman in her twenties or thirties in good health and CMV-seronegative. The CDR3 corresponds to CASSLEQVTYEQYF. The bases are TGTGCCAGCAGCTTGGAACAGGTAACCTACGAGCAGTACTTC.